This T cell receptor beta chain is from a study of T cell responses to AZD1222 COVID-19 vaccine. As to this clone: No antigen is known for it.

Germline lookup yields CDR1 LNHDA and CDR2 SQIVND (reference sequence). CDR3 length equals 12 residues. V was pared by 5 bases and J by 2 bases, with 6 bases between. Whole-study results and caveats: Elevations in Spike-specific TCR breadth and depth followed administration of two AZD1222 doses. Sampling captured repertoires only after the peak T cell response. Donor demographics were predominantly white British with a female majority; clonal diversity may be underestimated.

Libraries were prepared by immunoSEQ multiplex PCR; TCRdb keeps only in-frame clonotypes and omits some of them. The sample records about 120,000 clones, 85% to 95% being singletons. The V call is TRBV19, the J call TRBJ1-2; D uncertain. The sequence derives from an adult who received the AZD1222 COVID-19 vaccine. This specimen consisted of peripheral blood, obtained 28 days after the second AZD1222 dose. The CDR3 sequence: CASSPRNYGYTF. As DNA, the CDR3 is TGTGCCAGTAGTCCACGAAACTATGGCTACACCTTC.